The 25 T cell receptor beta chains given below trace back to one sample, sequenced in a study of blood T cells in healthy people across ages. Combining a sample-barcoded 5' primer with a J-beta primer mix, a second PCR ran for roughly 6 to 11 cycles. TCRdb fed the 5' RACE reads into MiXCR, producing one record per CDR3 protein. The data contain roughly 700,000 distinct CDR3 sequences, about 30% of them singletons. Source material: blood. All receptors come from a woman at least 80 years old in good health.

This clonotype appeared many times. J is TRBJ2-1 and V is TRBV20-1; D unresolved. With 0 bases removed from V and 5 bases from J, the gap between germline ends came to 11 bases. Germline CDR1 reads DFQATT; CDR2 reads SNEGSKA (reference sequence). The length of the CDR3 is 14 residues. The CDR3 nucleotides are TGCAGTGCTAGAGATCACGCTCGGAACAATGAGCAGTTCTTC. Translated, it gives CSARDHARNNEQFF.

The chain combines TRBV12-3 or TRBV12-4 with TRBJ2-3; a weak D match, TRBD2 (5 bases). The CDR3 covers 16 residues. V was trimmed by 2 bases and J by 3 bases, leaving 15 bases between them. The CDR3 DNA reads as TGTGCCAGCAGTTTAAGGGCAGGACTCAGAACAGATACGCAGTATTTT. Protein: CASSLRAGLRTDTQYF.

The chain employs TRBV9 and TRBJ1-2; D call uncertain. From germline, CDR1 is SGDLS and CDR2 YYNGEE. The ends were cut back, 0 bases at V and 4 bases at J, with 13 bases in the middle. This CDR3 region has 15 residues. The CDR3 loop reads CASSVVGAATYGYTF. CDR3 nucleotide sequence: TGTGCCAGCAGCGTAGTAGGAGCCGCGACCTATGGCTACACCTTC.

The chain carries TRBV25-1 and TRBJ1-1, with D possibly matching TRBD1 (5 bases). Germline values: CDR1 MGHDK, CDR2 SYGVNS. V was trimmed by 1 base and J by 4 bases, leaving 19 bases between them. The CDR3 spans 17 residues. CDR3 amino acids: CASSELTLGVFGTEAFF. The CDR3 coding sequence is TGTGCCAGCAGTGAATTGACGTTAGGGGTCTTTGGCACTGAAGCTTTCTTT.

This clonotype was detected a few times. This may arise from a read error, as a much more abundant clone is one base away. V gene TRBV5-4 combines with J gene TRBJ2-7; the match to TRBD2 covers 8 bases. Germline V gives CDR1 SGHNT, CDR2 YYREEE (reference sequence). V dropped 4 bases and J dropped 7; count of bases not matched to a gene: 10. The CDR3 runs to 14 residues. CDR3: CASSSRGGVNEQYF. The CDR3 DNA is TGTGCCAGCAGCAGTCGGGGGGGGGTGAATGAGCAGTACTTC.

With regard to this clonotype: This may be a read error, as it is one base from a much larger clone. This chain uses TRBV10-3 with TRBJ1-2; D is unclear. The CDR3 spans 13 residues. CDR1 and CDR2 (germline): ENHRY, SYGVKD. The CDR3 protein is CPISESETYGYTF. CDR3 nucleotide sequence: TGTCCCATCAGTGAGTCCGAGACCTATGGCTACACCTTC.

The chain's CDR3 is CASSTGQHEQFF. The CDR3, as DNA: TGTGCCAGCAGTACCGGGCAGCATGAGCAGTTCTTC. The V and J genes are TRBV6-5 and TRBJ2-1; the D is unclear. Trimming took off 5 bases at V and 8 bases at J, with 10 bases between the two ends. The CDR3 is 12 residues long. The germline V gene has CDR1 MNHEY and CDR2 SVGAGI.

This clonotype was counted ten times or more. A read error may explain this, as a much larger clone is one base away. CDR3 bases: TGCAGTGCTAGGGGGGGGCCAGATACGCAGTATTTT. Its translation: CSARGGPDTQYF. This chain joins TRBV20-1 and TRBJ2-3; D possibly corresponds to TRBD2 (7 bases). CDR1 and CDR2 from the germline V gene are DFQATT and SNEGSKA (reference sequence). This CDR3 comprises 12 residues. The ends were cut back, 3 bases at V and 4 bases at J, with 8 bases in the middle.

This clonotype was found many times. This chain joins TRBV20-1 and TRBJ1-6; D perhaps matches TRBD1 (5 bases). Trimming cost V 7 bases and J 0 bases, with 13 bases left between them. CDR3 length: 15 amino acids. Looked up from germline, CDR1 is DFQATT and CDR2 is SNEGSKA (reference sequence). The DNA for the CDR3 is TGCAGTGTTCTAGACAGACGCTCCTATAATTCACCCCTCCACTTT. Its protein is CSVLDRRSYNSPLHF.

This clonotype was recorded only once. CDR3 in amino acids: CATEQGNRYEQYF. CDR3 in DNA: TGTGCCACCGAACAGGGAAATAGGTACGAGCAGTACTTC. The chain carries TRBV28 and TRBJ2-4, with D perhaps TRBD1 (6 bases). The closer fit of TRBJ2-7 to the DNA end suggests the J call may be wrong. The CDR3 extends over 13 amino acids. Germline V gene sequence: CDR1 MDHEN, CDR2 SYDVKM.

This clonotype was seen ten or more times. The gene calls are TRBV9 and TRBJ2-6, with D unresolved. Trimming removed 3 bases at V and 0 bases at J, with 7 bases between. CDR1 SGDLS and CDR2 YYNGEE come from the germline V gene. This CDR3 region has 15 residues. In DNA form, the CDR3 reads TGTGCCAGCAGCGCAGCAGACTCTGGGGCCAACGTCCTGACTTTC. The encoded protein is CASSAADSGANVLTF.

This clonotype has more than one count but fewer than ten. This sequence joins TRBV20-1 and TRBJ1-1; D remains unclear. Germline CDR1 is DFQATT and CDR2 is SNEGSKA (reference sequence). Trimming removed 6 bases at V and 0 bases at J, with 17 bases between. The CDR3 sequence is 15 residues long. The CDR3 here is CSAGKILELNTEAFF. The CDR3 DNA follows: TGCAGTGCCGGTAAAATCCTAGAACTGAACACTGAAGCTTTCTTT.

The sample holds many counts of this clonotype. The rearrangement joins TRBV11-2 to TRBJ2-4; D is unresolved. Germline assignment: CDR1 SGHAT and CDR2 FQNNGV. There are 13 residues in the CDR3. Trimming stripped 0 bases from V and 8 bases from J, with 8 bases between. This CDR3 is CASSLDIRDIQYF. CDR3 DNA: TGTGCCAGCAGCTTAGATATTAGGGACATTCAGTACTTC.

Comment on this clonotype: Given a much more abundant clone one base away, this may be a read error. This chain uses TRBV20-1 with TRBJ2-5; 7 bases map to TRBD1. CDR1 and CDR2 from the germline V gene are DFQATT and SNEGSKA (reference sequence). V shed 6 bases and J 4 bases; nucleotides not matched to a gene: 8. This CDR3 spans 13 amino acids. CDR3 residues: CSAQMTGRETQYF. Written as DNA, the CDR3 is TGCAGTGCCCAAATGACAGGGAGAGAGACCCAGTACTTC.

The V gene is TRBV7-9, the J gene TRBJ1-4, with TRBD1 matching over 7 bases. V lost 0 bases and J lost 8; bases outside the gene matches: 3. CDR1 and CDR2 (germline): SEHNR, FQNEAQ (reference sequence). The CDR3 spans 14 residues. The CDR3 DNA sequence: TGTGCCAGCAGCTTAGCGGGGACAGACGAAAAACTGTTTTTT. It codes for CASSLAGTDEKLFF.

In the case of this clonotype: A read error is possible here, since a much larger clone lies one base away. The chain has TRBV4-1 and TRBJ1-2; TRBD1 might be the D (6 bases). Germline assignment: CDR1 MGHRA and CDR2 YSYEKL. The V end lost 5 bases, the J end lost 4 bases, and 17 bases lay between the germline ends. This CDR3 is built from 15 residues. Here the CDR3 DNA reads TGCGCCAGCAGCTCTCGACGGGGGGCAAGCTATGGCTACACCTTC. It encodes CASSSRRGASYGYTF.

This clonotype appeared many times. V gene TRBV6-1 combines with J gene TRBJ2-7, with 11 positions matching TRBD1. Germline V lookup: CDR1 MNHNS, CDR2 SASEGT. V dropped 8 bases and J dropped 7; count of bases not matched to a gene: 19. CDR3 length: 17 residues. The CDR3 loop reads CASGRAPGPGQGEEQYF. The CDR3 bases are TGTGCCAGCGGTCGCGCACCCGGCCCGGGACAGGGGGAAGAGCAGTACTTC.

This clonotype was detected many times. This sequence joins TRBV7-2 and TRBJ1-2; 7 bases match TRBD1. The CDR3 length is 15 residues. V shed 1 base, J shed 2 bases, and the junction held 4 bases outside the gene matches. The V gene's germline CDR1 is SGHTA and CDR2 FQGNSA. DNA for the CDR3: TGTGCCAGCAGCTTAGATGGACAGGCCAACTATGGCTACACCTTC. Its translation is CASSLDGQANYGYTF.

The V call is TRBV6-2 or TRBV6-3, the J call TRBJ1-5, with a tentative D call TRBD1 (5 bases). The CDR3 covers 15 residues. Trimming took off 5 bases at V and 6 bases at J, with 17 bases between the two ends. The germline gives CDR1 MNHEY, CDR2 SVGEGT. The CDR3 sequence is CASSKTRGVGQPQHF. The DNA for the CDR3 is TGTGCCAGCAGTAAAACTCGGGGGGTGGGTCAGCCCCAGCATTTT.

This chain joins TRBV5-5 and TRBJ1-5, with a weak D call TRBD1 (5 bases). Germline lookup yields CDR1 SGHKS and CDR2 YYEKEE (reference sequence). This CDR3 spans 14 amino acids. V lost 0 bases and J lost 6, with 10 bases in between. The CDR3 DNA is TGTGCCAGCAGCTTGGAAAGTGGGGGTCAGCCCCAGCATTTT. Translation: CASSLESGGQPQHF.

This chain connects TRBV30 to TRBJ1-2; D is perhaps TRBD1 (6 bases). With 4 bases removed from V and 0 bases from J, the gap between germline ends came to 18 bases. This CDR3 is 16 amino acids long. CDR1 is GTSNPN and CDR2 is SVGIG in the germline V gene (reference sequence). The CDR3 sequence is CAWTHDDRRANYGYTF. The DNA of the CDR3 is TGTGCCTGGACGCACGACGACAGGAGAGCTAACTATGGCTACACCTTC.

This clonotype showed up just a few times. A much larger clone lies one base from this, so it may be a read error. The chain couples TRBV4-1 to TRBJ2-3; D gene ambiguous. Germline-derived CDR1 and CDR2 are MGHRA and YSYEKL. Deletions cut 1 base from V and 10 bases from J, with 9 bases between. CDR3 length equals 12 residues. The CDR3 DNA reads TGCGCCAGCAGCCAAGCGCGTCATGCGCAGTATTTT. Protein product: CASSQARHAQYF.

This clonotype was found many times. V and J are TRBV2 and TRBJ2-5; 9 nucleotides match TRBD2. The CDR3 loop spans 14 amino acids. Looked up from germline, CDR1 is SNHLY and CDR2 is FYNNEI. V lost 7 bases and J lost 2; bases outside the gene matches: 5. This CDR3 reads CASKAGGVQETQYF. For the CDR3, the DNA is TGTGCCAGCAAAGCGGGGGGTGTACAAGAGACCCAGTACTTC.

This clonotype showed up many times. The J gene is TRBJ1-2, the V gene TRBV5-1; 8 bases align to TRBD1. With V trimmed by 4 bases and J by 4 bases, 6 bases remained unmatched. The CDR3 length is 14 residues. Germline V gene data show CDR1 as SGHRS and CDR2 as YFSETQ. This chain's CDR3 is CASSETGTGYGYTF. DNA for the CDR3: TGCGCCAGCAGCGAAACCGGGACAGGCTATGGCTACACCTTC.

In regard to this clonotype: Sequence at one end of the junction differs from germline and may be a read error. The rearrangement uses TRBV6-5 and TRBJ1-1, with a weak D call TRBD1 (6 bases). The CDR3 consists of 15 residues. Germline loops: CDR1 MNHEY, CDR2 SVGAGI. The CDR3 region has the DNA TGTGCCAACAGTGAGCACAGGGTTGAGGCCACTGAAGCTTTCTTT. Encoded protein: CANSEHRVEATEAFF.